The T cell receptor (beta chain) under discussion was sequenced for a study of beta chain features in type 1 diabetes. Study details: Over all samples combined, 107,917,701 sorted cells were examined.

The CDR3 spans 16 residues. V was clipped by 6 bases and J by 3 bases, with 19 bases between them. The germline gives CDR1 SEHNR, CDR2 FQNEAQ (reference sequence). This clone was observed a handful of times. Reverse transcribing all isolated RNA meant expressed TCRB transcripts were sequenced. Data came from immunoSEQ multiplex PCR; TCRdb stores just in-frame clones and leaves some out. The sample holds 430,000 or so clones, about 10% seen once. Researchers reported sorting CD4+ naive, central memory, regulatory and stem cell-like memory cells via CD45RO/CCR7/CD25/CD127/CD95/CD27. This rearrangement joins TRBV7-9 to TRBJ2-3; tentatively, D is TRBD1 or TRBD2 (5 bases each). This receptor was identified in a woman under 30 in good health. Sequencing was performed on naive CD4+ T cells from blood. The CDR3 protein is CASSGGSGSSTDTQYF. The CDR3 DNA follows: TGTGCCAGCAGTGGGGGAAGCGGCTCGAGTACAGATACGCAGTATTTT. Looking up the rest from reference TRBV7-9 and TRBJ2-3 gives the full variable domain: DTGVSQNPRHKITKRGQNVTFRCDPISEHNRLYWYRQTLGQGPEFLTYFQNEAQLEKSRLLSDRFSAERPKGSFSTLEIQRTEQGDSAMYLCASSGGSGSSTDTQYFGPGTRLTVL.